These 19 T cell receptor beta chains originate from one sample sequenced in a study of T-cell reconstitution after alpha-beta-depleted transplantation in children. Preparation of the TCRbeta library used unique molecular identifiers. One entry per CDR3 protein, called by TCRdb with MiXCR from the PCR reads. The sample carries around 420,000 distinct CDR3 sequences, about a sixth recorded once. This specimen consisted of PBMCs, mostly from graft donor cells, obtained 360 days after TCRalphabeta/CD19-depleted stem cell transplant. The receptors here all came from a boy in the first two years of life who had a stem cell transplant for Wiskott-Aldrich syndrome, so the T cells may come from the graft donor.

This clonotype came up once. V usage is TRBV10-2 and J usage is TRBJ2-1; 7 bases fit TRBD2. The CDR3 consists of 17 residues. V lost 0 bases to trimming and J lost 7 bases; unmatched junction nucleotides: 12. Germline assignment: CDR1 WSHSY and CDR2 SAAADI. The CDR3 DNA sequence: TGCGCCAGCAGTGAGTCGATGGGTAGCGGGTACTTTAATGAGCAGTTCTTC. Residues: CASSESMGSGYFNEQFF.

This chain connects TRBV6-5 to TRBJ2-1; 9 bases line up with TRBD2. V dropped 2 bases and J dropped 7; count of bases not matched to a gene: 6. Germline CDR1 is MNHEY and CDR2 is SVGAGI. The CDR3 is 15 residues long. CDR3 residues: CASSYGTSFGNEQFF. The CDR3 DNA follows: TGTGCCAGCAGTTACGGGACTAGCTTCGGAAATGAGCAGTTCTTC.

This clonotype was seen only a few times. The V gene is TRBV20-1, the J gene TRBJ2-2; 9 positions match TRBD2. CDR3 length: 16 amino acids. The V and J ends lost 1 base and 2 bases, in that order; junction bases with no gene match: 5. Germline values: CDR1 DFQATT, CDR2 SNEGSKA (reference sequence). This CDR3 reads CSARVSGSSNTGELFF. For the CDR3, the DNA is TGCAGTGCTAGAGTTAGCGGGAGCTCTAACACCGGGGAGCTGTTTTTT.

The CDR3 loop is CASSRPGSNTDTQYF. CDR3 sequence (DNA): TGTGCCAGCAGTCGTCCGGGATCAAACACAGATACGCAGTATTTT. This rearrangement joins TRBV6-1 to TRBJ2-3; tentative D call: TRBD2 (5 bases). V was shortened by 5 bases and J by 2 bases, with 14 bases between the two germline ends. Germline lookup yields CDR1 MNHNS and CDR2 SASEGT. This CDR3 has 15 amino acids.

The rearrangement links TRBV5-6 to TRBJ2-3; possibly TRBD1 for D (5 bases). The length of the CDR3 is 15 residues. Germline CDR1 is SGHDT and CDR2 is YYEEEE. Trimming removed 6 bases at V and 10 bases at J, with 24 bases between. This CDR3 reads CASISSLPGYSPQYF. CDR3 sequence (DNA): TGTGCCAGCATCTCTAGTCTTCCAGGGTATTCCCCGCAGTATTTT.

The chain joins TRBV5-1 to TRBJ2-2, with D perhaps matching TRBD1 (5 bases). The germline V and J ends were trimmed by 5 bases and 7 bases, with 15 bases remaining between them. The CDR3 spans 14 residues. CDR1 is SGHRS and CDR2 is YFSETQ in the germline V gene. CDR3 nucleotide sequence: TGCGCCAGCAGGGGGCTACTTGGCGGCGGGGAGCTGTTTTTT. Encoded protein: CASRGLLGGGELFF.

There are a few counts of this clonotype. This sequence joins TRBV6-6 and TRBJ2-7; maybe TRBD1 (6 bases). The CDR3 sequence is 13 residues long. Trimming shortened V by 5 bases and J by 2 bases, and 10 bases separated the two germline ends. From germline, CDR1 is MNHNY and CDR2 SVGAGI (reference sequence). CDR3 amino acids: CASSRQETYEQYF. The CDR3 DNA is TGTGCCAGCAGTCGACAGGAAACCTACGAGCAGTACTTC.

V and J are TRBV11-3 and TRBJ1-1; no clear D. The CDR3 runs to 16 residues. Trimming stripped 0 bases from V and 1 base from J, with 12 bases between. Germline loops: CDR1 SGHNT, CDR2 YENEEA. The chain's CDR3 is CASSLESLMANTEAFF. The DNA for the CDR3 is TGTGCCAGCAGCTTAGAATCCCTCATGGCGAACACTGAAGCTTTCTTT.

This clonotype has more than one count but fewer than ten. V usage is TRBV28 and J usage is TRBJ2-3; a weak D match, TRBD1 (6 bases). Germline assignment: CDR1 MDHEN and CDR2 SYDVKM. V was clipped by 5 bases and J by 0 bases, with 21 bases between them. The CDR3 is made up of 18 amino acids. CDR3 nucleotides: TGTGCCAGCAGTCGGCCCAATAGGGGGACCATTAGCACAGATACGCAGTATTTT. Protein sequence: CASSRPNRGTISTDTQYF. The full variable domain, completed using reference TRBV28 and TRBJ2-3, is DVKVTQSSRYLVKRTGEKVFLECVQDMDHENMFWYRQDPGLGLRLIYFSYDVKMKEKGDIPEGYSVSREKKERFSLILESASTNQTSMYLCASSRPNRGTISTDTQYFGPGTRLTVL.

The chain has TRBV5-6 and TRBJ2-7; possible D gene TRBD1, 6 bases. The V end lost 2 bases, the J end lost 6 bases, and 18 bases lay between the germline ends. The germline V gene has CDR1 SGHDT and CDR2 YYEEEE. The CDR3 spans 15 residues. The CDR3 sequence: CASSLLYRVSSEQYF. The CDR3 coding sequence is TGTGCCAGCAGCTTACTATACAGGGTCTCTTCCGAGCAGTACTTC.

A few counts support this clonotype. The chain links TRBV6-5 to TRBJ2-1, with 10 bases matching TRBD1. J gave up 3 bases and V 2 bases, and 1 base lay outside the gene matches. CDR1 is MNHEY, CDR2 SVGAGI, per germline. The CDR3 sequence is 15 residues long. This chain's CDR3 is CASSYRDRGYNEQFF. CDR3 nucleotides: TGTGCCAGCAGTTACCGGGACAGGGGCTACAATGAGCAGTTCTTC.

This clonotype was detected only a few times. The chain uses TRBV20-1 and TRBJ2-5; D remains ambiguous. The CDR3 consists of 14 residues. CDR1 DFQATT and CDR2 SNEGSKA come from the germline V gene (reference sequence). V was pared by 5 bases and J by 0 bases, with 13 bases between. The CDR3 bases are TGCAGTGCTCCCCCCCTTACCCACCAAGAGACCCAGTACTTC. This gives the protein CSAPPLTHQETQYF.

The sample holds a few counts of this clonotype. The rearrangement links TRBV20-1 to TRBJ2-6; D possibly corresponds to TRBD1 (5 bases). This CDR3 contains 16 residues. Germline assignment: CDR1 DFQATT and CDR2 SNEGSKA (reference sequence). V was cut by 0 bases and J by 2 bases, with 11 bases left in between. The CDR3: CSARDVGLPGANVLTF. The CDR3 DNA reads as TGCAGTGCTAGAGATGTGGGGCTACCTGGGGCCAACGTCCTGACTTTC.

This clonotype was recorded once. The V and J genes are TRBV28 and TRBJ2-1; D is ambiguous. Germline assignment: CDR1 MDHEN and CDR2 SYDVKM. Between the trimmed V and J ends, which lost 2 bases and 8 bases, there was a span of 16 bases. CDR3 length equals 15 residues. The CDR3 sequence: CASSLKHPQFDEQFF. The CDR3 DNA follows: TGTGCCAGCAGTTTAAAGCATCCGCAATTCGATGAGCAGTTCTTC.

This clonotype was observed a single time. The chain combines TRBV12-3 or TRBV12-4 with TRBJ2-3; D not certain. The CDR3 spans 18 residues. The V and J ends lost 0 bases and 0 bases respectively, with 16 bases between them. The CDR3 loop reads CASSLAPVAVSSTDTQYF. The CDR3 bases are TGTGCCAGCAGTTTAGCGCCTGTGGCCGTTTCTAGCACAGATACGCAGTATTTT.

The chain recombines TRBV5-1 with TRBJ1-5; perhaps TRBD1 as D (6 bases). CDR3 length: 14 residues. Per germline, CDR1 SGHRS and CDR2 YFSETQ. V lost 2 bases, J lost 6 bases, and 12 bases lay in between. Here the CDR3 DNA reads TGCGCCAGCAGCTTACAGGGCGGTACTCAGCCCCAGCATTTT. Its protein product is CASSLQGGTQPQHF.

This clonotype was counted between two and nine times. This chain uses TRBV7-9 with TRBJ2-5; perhaps TRBD1 as D (6 bases). CDR1 and CDR2 (germline): SEHNR, FQNEAQ (reference sequence). V lost 3 bases to trimming and J lost 5 bases, with 10 bases between them. This CDR3 contains 13 residues. The CDR3 loop is CASSFRQVETQYF. In DNA form, the CDR3 reads TGTGCCAGCAGCTTTAGACAGGTTGAGACCCAGTACTTC.

This chain links TRBV24-1 with TRBJ2-7; 10 bases are shared with TRBD2. The germline gives CDR1 KGHDR, CDR2 SFDVKD. V was clipped by 4 bases and J by 3 bases; unmatched bases: 11. The CDR3 spans 17 residues. CDR3 protein: CATSDPLLAGPNYEQYF. CDR3 in DNA: TGTGCCACCAGTGACCCCCTACTAGCGGGACCAAACTACGAGCAGTACTTC.

This clonotype turned up a few times. The chain has TRBV28 and TRBJ2-7; 7 positions agree with TRBD2. CDR1 MDHEN and CDR2 SYDVKM come from the germline V gene. The V and J ends lost 5 bases and 3 bases, in that order; junction bases with no gene match: 10. The CDR3 runs 15 residues. The CDR3 DNA reads TGTGCCAGCAGTCCTGCCGGACTAGGAGACTACGAGCAGTACTTC. Amino acids: CASSPAGLGDYEQYF.